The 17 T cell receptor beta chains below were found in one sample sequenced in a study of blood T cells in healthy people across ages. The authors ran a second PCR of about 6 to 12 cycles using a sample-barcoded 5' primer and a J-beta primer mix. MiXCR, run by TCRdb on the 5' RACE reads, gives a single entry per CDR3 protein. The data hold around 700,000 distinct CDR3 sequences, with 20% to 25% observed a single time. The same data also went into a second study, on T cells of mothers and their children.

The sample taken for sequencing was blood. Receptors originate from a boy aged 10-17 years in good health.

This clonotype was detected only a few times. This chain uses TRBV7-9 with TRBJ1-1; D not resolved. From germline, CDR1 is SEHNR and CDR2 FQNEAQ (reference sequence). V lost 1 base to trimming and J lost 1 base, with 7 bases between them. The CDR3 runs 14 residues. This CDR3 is CASSLEPQNTEAFF. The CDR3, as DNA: TGTGCCAGCAGCTTAGAGCCACAGAACACTGAAGCTTTCTTT.

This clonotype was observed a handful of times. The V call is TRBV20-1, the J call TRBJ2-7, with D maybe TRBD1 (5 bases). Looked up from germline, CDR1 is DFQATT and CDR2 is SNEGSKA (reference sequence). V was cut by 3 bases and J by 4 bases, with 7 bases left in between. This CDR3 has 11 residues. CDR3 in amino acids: CSASRQYEQYF. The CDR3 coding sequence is TGCAGTGCTAGCAGACAGTACGAGCAGTACTTC.

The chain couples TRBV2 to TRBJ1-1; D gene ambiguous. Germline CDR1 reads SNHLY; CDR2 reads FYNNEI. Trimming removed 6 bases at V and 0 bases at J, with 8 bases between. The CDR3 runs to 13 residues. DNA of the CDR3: TGTGCCAGCAGGGTATACATGAACACTGAAGCTTTCTTT. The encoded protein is CASRVYMNTEAFF. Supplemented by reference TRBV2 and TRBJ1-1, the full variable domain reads EPEVTQTPSHQVTQMGQEVILRCVPISNHLYFYWYRQILGQKVEFLVSFYNNEISEKSEIFDDQFSVERPDGSNFTLKIRSTKLEDSAMYFCASRVYMNTEAFFGQGTRLTVV.

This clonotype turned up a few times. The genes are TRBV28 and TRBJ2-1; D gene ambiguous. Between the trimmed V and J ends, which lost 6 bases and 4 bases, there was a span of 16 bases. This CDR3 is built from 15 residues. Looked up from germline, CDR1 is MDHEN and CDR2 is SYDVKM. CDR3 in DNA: TGTGCCAGCAGCGGCACTCAAGCGATATACAATGAGCAGTTCTTC. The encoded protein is CASSGTQAIYNEQFF.

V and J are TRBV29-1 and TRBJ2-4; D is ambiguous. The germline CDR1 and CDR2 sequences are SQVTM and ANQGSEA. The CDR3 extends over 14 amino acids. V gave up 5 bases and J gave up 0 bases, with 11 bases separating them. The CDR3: CSVTNRLAKNIQYF. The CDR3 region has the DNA TGCAGCGTTACTAACCGCTTAGCCAAAAACATTCAGTACTTC.

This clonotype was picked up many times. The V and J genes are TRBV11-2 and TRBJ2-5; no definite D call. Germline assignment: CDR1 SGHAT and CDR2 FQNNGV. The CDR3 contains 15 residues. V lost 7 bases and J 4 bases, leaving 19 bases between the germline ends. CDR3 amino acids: CASTPEVMPGETQYF. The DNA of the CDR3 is TGTGCCAGCACCCCCGAGGTTATGCCCGGAGAGACCCAGTACTTC.

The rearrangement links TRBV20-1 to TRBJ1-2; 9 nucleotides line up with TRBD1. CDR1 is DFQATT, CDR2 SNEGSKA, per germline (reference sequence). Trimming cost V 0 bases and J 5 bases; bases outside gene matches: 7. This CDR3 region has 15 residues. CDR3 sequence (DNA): TGCAGTGCTAGAGATACTCGGGACAGGGAATATGGCTACACCTTC. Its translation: CSARDTRDREYGYTF.

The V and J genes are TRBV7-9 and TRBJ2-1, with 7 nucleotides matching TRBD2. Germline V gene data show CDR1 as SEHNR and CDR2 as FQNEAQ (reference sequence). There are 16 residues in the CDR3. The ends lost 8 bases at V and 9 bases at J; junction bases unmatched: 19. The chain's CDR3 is CASSPGGSFEFSEQFF. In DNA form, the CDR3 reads TGTGCCAGCTCCCCCGGGGGGTCTTTCGAGTTTAGTGAGCAGTTCTTC.

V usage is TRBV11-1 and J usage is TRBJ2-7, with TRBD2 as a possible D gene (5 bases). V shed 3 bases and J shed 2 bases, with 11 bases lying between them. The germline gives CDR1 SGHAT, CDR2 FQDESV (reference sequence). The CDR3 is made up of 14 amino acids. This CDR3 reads CASSFAHGAYEQYF. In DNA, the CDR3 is TGTGCCAGCAGCTTTGCCCACGGGGCCTACGAGCAGTACTTC. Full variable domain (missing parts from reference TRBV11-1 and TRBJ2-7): EAEVAQSPRYKITEKSQAVAFWCDPISGHATLYWYRQILGQGPELLVQFQDESVVDDSQLPKDRFSAERLKGVDSTLKIQPAELGDSAMYLCASSFAHGAYEQYFGPGTRLTVT.

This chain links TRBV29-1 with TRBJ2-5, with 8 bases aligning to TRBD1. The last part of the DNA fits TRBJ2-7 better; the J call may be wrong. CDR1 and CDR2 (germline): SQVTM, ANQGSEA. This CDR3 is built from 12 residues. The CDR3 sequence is CSAWGQDYEQYF. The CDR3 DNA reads TGCAGCGCGTGGGGACAGGACTACGAGCAGTACTTC.

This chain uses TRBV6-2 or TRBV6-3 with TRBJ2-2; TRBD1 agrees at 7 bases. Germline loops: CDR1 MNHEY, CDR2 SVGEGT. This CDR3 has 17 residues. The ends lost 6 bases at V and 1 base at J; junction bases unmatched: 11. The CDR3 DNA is TGTGCCAGCAGCCGAGCTTACAGGGGCCTGAACACCGGGGAGCTGTTTTTT. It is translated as CASSRAYRGLNTGELFF.

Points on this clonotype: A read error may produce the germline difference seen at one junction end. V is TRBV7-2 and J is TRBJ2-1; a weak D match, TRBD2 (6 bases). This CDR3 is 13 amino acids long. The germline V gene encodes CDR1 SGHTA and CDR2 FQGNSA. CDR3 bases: TGTGCCGGCAGCTGGGACTTCTACAATGAGCAGTTCTTC. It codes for CAGSWDFYNEQFF.

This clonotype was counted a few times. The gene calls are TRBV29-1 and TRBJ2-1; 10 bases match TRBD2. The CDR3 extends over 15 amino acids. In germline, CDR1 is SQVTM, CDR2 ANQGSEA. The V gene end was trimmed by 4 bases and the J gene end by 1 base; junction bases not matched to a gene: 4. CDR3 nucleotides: TGCAGCGTTGTGGTTAGCGGGGGGTCCTACAATGAGCAGTTCTTC. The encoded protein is CSVVVSGGSYNEQFF.

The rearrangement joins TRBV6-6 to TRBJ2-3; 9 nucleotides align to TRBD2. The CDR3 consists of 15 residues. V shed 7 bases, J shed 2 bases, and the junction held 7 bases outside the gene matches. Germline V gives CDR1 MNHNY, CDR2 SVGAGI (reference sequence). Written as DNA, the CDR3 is TGTGCCAGCACCCAGACTAGCGGAATCACAGATACGCAGTATTTT. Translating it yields CASTQTSGITDTQYF.

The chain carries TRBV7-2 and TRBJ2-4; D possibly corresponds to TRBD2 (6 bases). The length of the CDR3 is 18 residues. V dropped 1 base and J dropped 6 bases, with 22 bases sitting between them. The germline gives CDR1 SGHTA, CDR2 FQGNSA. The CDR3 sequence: CASSLVTSGEGSRNIQYF. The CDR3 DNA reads TGTGCCAGCAGCTTAGTAACTTCGGGGGAAGGCTCGAGAAACATTCAGTACTTC.

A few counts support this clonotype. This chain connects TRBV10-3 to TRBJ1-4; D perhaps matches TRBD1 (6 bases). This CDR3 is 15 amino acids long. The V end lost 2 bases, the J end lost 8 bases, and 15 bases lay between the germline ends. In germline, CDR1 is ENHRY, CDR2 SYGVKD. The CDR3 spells CAISEQPGEGEKLFF. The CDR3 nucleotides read TGTGCCATCAGTGAGCAACCAGGGGAGGGAGAAAAACTGTTTTTT.

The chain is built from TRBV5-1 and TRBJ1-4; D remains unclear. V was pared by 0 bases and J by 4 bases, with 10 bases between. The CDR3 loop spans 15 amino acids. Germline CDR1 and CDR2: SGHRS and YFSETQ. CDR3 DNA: TGCGCCAGCAGCTTGGACAGCGGGTTTAATGAAAAACTGTTTTTT. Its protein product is CASSLDSGFNEKLFF.